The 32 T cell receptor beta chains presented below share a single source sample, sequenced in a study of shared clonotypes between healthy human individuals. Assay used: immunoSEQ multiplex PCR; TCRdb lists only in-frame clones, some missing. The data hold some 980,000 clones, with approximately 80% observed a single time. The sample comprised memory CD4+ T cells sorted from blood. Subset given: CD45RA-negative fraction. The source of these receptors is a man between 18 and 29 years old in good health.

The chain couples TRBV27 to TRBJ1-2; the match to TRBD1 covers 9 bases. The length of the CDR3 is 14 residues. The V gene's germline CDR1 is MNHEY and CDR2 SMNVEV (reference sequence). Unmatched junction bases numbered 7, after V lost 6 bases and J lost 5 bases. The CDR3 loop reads CASSRDREWYGYTF. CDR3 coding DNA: TGTGCCAGCAGCCGGGACAGGGAGTGGTATGGCTACACCTTC.

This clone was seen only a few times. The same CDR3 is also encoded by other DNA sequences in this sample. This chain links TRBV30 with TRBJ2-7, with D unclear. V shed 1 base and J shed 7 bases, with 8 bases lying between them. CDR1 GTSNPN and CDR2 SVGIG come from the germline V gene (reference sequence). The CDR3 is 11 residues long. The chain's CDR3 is CAWSDREEQYF. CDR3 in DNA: TGTGCCTGGAGTGATAGGGAAGAGCAGTACTTC.

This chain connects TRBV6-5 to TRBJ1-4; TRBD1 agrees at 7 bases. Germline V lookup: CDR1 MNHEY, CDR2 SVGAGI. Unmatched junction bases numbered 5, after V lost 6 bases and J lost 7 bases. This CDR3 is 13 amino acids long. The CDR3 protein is CASRPTGVEKLFF. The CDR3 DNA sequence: TGTGCCAGCAGGCCCACAGGGGTTGAAAAACTGTTTTTT.

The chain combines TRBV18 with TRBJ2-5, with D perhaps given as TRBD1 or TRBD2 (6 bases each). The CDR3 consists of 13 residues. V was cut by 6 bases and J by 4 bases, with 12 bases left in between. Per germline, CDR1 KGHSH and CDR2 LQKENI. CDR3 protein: CASSNGGLETQYF. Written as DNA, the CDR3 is TGTGCCAGCTCCAACGGGGGCCTAGAGACCCAGTACTTC.

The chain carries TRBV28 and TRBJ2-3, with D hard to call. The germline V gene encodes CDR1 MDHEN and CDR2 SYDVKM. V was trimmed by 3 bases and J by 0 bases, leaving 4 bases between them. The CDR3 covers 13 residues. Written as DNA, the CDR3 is TGTGCCAGCAGTTTTTCCAGCACAGATACGCAGTATTTT. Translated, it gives CASSFSSTDTQYF.

CDR3 in amino acids: CASSWGDRGTRNYGYTF. The CDR3 bases are TGTGCCAGCAGCTGGGGGGACAGGGGAACCAGAAACTATGGCTACACCTTC. The chain uses TRBV5-6 and TRBJ1-2, with TRBD1 matching over 10 bases. Trimming removed 3 bases from V and 2 bases from J; junction bases left unmatched: 10. Germline loops: CDR1 SGHDT, CDR2 YYEEEE. CDR3 length equals 17 residues.

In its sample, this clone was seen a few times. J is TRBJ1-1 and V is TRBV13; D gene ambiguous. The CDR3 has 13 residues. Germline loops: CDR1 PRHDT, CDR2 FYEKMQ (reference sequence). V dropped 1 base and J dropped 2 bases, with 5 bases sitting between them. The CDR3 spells CASSLDLNTEAFF. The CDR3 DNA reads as TGTGCCAGCAGCTTAGATCTTAACACTGAAGCTTTCTTT. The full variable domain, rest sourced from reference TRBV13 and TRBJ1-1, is AAGVIQSPRHLIKEKRETATLKCYPIPRHDTVYWYQQGPGQDPQFLISFYEKMQSDKGSIPDRFSAQQFSDYHSELNMSSLELGDSALYFCASSLDLNTEAFFGQGTRLTVV.

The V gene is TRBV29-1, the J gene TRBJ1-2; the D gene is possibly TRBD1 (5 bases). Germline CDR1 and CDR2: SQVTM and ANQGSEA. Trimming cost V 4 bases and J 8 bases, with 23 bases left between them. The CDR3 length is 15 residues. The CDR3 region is CSVANFQGFLSGYTF. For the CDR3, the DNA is TGCAGCGTTGCGAATTTCCAGGGTTTCTTGTCAGGCTACACCTTC.

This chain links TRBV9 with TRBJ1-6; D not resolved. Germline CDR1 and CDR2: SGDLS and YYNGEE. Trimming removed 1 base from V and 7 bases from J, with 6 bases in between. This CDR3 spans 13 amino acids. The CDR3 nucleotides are TGTGCCAGCAGCGTACCCCGAAATTCACCCCTCCACTTT. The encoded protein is CASSVPRNSPLHF.

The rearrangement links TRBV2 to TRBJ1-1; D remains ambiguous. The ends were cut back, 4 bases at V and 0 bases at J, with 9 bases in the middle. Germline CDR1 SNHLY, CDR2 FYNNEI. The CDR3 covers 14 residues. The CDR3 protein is CASSGTVMNTEAFF. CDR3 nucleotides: TGTGCCAGCAGTGGTACGGTGATGAACACTGAAGCTTTCTTT.

The CDR3: CASSPPLGEQYF. The CDR3 coding sequence is TGTGCCAGCTCACCGCCCCTTGGGGAGCAGTACTTC. The chain couples TRBV18 to TRBJ2-7, with D unresolved. In germline, CDR1 is KGHSH, CDR2 LQKENI. The CDR3 extends over 12 amino acids. Trimming took off 3 bases at V and 7 bases at J, with 10 bases between the two ends.

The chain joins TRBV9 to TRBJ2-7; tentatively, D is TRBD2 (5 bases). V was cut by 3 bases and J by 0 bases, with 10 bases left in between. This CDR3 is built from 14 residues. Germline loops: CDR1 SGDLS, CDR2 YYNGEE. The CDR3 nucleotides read TGTGCCAGCAGCGCCGGACTCAACTCCTACGAGCAGTACTTC. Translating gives CASSAGLNSYEQYF.

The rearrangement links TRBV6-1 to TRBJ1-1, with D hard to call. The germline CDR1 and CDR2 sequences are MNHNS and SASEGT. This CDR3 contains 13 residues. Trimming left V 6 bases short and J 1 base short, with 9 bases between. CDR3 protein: CASSQLSNTEAFF. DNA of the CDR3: TGTGCCAGCAGCCAACTATCGAACACTGAAGCTTTCTTT.

This chain's CDR3 is CASSLGTESYNEQFF. CDR3 coding DNA: TGTGCCAGCAGCTTGGGGACGGAGTCCTACAATGAGCAGTTCTTC. V is TRBV5-4 and J is TRBJ2-1, with D unresolved. V was clipped by 0 bases and J by 1 base, with 8 bases between them. CDR1 and CDR2 from the germline V gene are SGHNT and YYREEE (reference sequence). The CDR3 loop spans 15 amino acids.

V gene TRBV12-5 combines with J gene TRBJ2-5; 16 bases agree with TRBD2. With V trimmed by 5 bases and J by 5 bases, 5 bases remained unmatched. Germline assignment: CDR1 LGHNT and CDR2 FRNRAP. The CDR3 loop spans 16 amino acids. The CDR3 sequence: CASGLGLAGGLETQYF. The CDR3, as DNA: TGTGCTAGTGGTCTGGGACTAGCGGGAGGGCTGGAGACCCAGTACTTC.

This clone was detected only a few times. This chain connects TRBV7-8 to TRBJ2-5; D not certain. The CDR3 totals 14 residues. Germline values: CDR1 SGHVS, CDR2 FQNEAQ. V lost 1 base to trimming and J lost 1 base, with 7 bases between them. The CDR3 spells CASSLEPIQETQYF. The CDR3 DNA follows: TGTGCCAGCAGCTTAGAGCCTATCCAAGAGACCCAGTACTTC.

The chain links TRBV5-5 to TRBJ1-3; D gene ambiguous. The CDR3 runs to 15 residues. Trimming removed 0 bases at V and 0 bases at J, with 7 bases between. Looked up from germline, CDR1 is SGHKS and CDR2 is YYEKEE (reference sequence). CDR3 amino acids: CASSLDSHSGNTIYF. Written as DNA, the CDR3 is TGTGCCAGCAGCTTGGACAGCCACTCTGGAAACACCATATATTTT.

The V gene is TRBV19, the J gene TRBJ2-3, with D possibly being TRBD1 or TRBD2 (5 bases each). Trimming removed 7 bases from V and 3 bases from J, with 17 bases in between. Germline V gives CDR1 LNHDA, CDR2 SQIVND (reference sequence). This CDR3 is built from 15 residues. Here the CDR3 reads CASIPKGRGTDTQYF. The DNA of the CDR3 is TGTGCCAGTATCCCAAAGGGGCGCGGGACAGATACGCAGTATTTT.

CDR3 sequence reads: CASSSGSGLGSTDTQYF. In DNA, the CDR3 is TGTGCCAGCAGCTCCGGAAGTGGGTTGGGGAGCACAGATACGCAGTATTTT. The rearrangement links TRBV5-4 to TRBJ2-3; D remains ambiguous. Trimming removed 3 bases from V and 0 bases from J, with 17 bases in between. Germline V gene sequence: CDR1 SGHNT, CDR2 YYREEE (reference sequence). The CDR3 has 17 amino acids.

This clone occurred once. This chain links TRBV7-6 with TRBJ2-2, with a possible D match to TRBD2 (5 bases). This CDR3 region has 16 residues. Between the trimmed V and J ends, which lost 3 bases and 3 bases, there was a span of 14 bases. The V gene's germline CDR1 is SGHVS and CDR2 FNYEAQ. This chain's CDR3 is CASSFGAPGDTGELFF. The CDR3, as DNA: TGTGCCAGCAGCTTTGGAGCCCCCGGGGACACCGGGGAGCTGTTTTTT.

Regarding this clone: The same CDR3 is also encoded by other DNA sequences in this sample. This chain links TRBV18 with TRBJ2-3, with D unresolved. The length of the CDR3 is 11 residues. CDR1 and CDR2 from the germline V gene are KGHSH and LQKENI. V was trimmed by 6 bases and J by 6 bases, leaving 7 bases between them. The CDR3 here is CASSPADTQYF. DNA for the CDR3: TGTGCCAGCTCCCCCGCGGATACGCAGTATTTT.

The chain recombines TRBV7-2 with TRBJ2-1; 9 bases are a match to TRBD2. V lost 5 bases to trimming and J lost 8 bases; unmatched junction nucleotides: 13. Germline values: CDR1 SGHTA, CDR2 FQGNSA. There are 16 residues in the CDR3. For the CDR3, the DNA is TGTGCCAGCAGCCCCCTCCCTAGCGGGACTGGCTATGAGCAGTTCTTC. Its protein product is CASSPLPSGTGYEQFF.

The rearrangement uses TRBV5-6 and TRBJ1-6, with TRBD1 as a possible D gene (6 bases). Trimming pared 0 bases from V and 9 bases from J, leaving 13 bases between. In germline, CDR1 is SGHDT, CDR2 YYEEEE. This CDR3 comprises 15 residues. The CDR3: CASSLVPGEGSPLHF. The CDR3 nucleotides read TGTGCCAGCAGCTTGGTACCAGGGGAGGGTTCACCCCTCCACTTT.

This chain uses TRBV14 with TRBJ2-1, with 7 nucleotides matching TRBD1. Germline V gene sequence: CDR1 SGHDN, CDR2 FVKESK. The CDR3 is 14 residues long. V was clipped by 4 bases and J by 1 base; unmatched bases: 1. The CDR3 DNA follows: TGTGCCAGCAGCCGGGACAGTTCCTACAATGAGCAGTTCTTC. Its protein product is CASSRDSSYNEQFF. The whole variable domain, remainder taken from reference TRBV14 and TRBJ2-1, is EAGVTQFPSHSVIEKGQTVTLRCDPISGHDNLYWYRRVMGKEIKFLLHFVKESKQDESGMPNNRFLAERTGGTYSTLKVQPAELEDSGVYFCASSRDSSYNEQFFGPGTRLTVL.

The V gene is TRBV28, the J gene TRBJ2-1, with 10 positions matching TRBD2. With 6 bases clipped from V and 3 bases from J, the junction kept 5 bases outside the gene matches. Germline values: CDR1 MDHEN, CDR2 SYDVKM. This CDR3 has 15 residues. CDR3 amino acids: CASRASGGDYNEQFF. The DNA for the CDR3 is TGTGCCAGCAGGGCTAGCGGGGGAGACTACAATGAGCAGTTCTTC.

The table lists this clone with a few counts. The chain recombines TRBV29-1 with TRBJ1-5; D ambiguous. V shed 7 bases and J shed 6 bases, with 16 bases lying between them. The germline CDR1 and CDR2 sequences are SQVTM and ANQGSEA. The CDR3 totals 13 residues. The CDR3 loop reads CSALAAGGQPQHF. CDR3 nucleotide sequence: TGCAGCGCTCTGGCGGCAGGAGGTCAGCCCCAGCATTTT.

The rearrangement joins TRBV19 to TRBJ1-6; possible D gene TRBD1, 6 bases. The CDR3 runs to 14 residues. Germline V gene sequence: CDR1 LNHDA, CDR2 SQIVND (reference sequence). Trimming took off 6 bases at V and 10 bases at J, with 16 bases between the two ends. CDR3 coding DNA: TGTGCCAGTAGGCCTGGGGGCATGCAATCACCCCTCCACTTT. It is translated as CASRPGGMQSPLHF.

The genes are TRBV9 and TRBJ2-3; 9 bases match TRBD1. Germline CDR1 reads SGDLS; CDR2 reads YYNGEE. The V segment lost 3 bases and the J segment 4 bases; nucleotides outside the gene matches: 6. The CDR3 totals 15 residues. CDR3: CASSARDRDADTQYF. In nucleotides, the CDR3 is TGTGCCAGCAGCGCCCGGGACAGGGATGCAGATACGCAGTATTTT. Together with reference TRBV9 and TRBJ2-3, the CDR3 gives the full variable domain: DSGVTQTPKHLITATGQRVTLRCSPRSGDLSVYWYQQSLDQGLQFLIQYYNGEERAKGNILERFSAQQFPDLHSELNLSSLELGDSALYFCASSARDRDADTQYFGPGTRLTVL.

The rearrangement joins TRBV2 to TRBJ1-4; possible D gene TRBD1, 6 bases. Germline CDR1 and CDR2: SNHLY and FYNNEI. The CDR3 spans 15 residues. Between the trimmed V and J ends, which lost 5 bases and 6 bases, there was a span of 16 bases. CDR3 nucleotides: TGTGCCAGCAGTTCAGGACAGCTCATATATGAAAAACTGTTTTTT. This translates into CASSSGQLIYEKLFF.

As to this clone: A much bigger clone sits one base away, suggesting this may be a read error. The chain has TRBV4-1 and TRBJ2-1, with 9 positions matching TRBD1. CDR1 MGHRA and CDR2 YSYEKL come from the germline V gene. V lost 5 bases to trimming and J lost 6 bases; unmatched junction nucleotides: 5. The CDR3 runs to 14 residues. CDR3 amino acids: CASSSGTGRNEQFF. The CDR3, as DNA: TGCGCCAGCAGCTCCGGGACAGGGCGCAATGAGCAGTTCTTC.

DNA for the CDR3: TGTGCCAGCTCGAGGACTAGCCCTCTCGATACGCAGTATTTT. Encoded protein: CASSRTSPLDTQYF. The V gene is TRBV7-2, the J gene TRBJ2-3, with 8 bases lining up with TRBD2. The germline V gene has CDR1 SGHTA and CDR2 FQGNSA. The CDR3 has 14 residues. After removal of 8 bases from V and 6 bases from J, the junction contained 10 bases not matched to a gene.

CDR3 in amino acids: CASSFNREKLFF. The CDR3 DNA reads as TGTGCCAGCAGCTTCAACAGGGAAAAACTGTTTTTT. The chain employs TRBV6-5 and TRBJ1-4; D is perhaps TRBD1 (5 bases). The V gene's germline CDR1 is MNHEY and CDR2 SVGAGI. The CDR3 sequence is 12 residues long. The V and J ends lost 6 bases and 8 bases respectively, with 10 bases between them.